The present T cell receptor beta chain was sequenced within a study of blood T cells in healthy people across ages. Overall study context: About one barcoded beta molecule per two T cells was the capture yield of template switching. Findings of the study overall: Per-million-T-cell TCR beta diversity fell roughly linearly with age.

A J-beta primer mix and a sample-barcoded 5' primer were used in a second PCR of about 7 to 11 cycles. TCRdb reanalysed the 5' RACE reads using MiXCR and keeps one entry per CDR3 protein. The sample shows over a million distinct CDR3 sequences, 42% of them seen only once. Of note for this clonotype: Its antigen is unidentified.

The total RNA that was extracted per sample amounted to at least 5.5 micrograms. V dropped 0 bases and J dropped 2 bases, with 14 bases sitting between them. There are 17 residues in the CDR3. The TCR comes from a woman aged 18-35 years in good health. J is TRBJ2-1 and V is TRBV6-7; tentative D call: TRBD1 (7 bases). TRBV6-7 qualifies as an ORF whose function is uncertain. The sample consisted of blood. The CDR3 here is CASSYSIRRGAYNEQFF. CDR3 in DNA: TGTGCCAGCAGTTACTCGATTCGCAGGGGGGCCTACAATGAGCAGTTCTTC.